A selection of T cell receptor beta chains follows, all from one sample in a study of blood T cells in healthy people across ages. TCRdb re-called the 5' RACE reads with MiXCR, one entry per CDR3 protein. The sample contains some 1,000,000 distinct CDR3 sequences, around 25% of which appear only once. These data also formed part of another study, on T cells of mothers and their children.

Sequencing used blood. Receptors originate from a girl aged 2 to 9 in good health. Both conserved end residues are part of each CDR3. Each record gives: D gene, CDR3 length, J gene, V gene, clone size, CDR3 DNA, CDR3 protein. D genes are given only for firm matches. Clone size is shown for a subset of rows, as once, few, many or a class of expanded clone.

d_call: TRBD2; cdr3_length: 17; j_call: TRBJ2-7; v_call: TRBV6-5; clone_size: -; cdr3_nt: TGTGCCAGCAGTTACGGGACTAGCGGGGGGTCCAGCTACGAGCAGTACTTC; cdr3_aa: CASSYGTSGGSSYEQYF
d_call: TRBD2; cdr3_length: 15; j_call: TRBJ2-7; v_call: TRBV14; clone_size: few; cdr3_nt: TGTGCCAGCAGCCAGTTAAGTCTCAGGGAGGGGAGACAGTACTTC; cdr3_aa: CASSQLSLREGRQYF
d_call: TRBD1; cdr3_length: 15; j_call: TRBJ2-5; v_call: TRBV7-9; clone_size: -; cdr3_nt: TGTGCCAGCAGCTCCGCGACAGGGGGGGCGGAGACCCAGTACTTC; cdr3_aa: CASSSATGGAETQYF
d_call: -; cdr3_length: 13; j_call: TRBJ2-1; v_call: TRBV7-6; clone_size: -; cdr3_nt: TGTGCCAGCAGCTTAAGTGGGCTCAATGAGCAGTTCTTC; cdr3_aa: CASSLSGLNEQFF
d_call: -; cdr3_length: 15; j_call: TRBJ2-5; v_call: TRBV12-5; clone_size: few; cdr3_nt: TGTGCTAGTGGTTTGGGACTAGGAGTTCAAGAGACCCAGTACTTC; cdr3_aa: CASGLGLGVQETQYF
d_call: -; cdr3_length: 16; j_call: TRBJ2-3; v_call: TRBV7-9; clone_size: -; cdr3_nt: TGTGCCAGCAGCTTGAGCGTCGGGAGAAGCACAGATACGCAGTATTTT; cdr3_aa: CASSLSVGRSTDTQYF
d_call: -; cdr3_length: 16; j_call: TRBJ1-1; v_call: TRBV7-2; clone_size: -; cdr3_nt: TGTGCCAGCAGCGTAGGTTTGGGACGGACGAACACTGAAGCTTTCTTT; cdr3_aa: CASSVGLGRTNTEAFF
d_call: -; cdr3_length: 14; j_call: TRBJ1-1; v_call: TRBV6-6; clone_size: few; cdr3_nt: TGTGCCAGCAGTTTTTCGGGGGTCTACACTGAAGCTTTCTTT; cdr3_aa: CASSFSGVYTEAFF
d_call: -; cdr3_length: 13; j_call: TRBJ1-1; v_call: TRBV6-2/TRBV6-3; clone_size: -; cdr3_nt: TGTGCCAGCACCCAAGGGGGGGCTACTGAAGCTTTCTTT; cdr3_aa: CASTQGGATEAFF
d_call: TRBD1; cdr3_length: 15; j_call: TRBJ2-7; v_call: TRBV11-2; clone_size: -; cdr3_nt: TGTGCCAGCAGCTTAAGCCGGGACAGCGTCTACGAGCAGTACTTC; cdr3_aa: CASSLSRDSVYEQYF
d_call: TRBD1; cdr3_length: 13; j_call: TRBJ2-7; v_call: TRBV29-1; clone_size: few; cdr3_nt: TGCAGCGTTGAGACAGGGGCGGTTTTCGAGCAGTACTTC; cdr3_aa: CSVETGAVFEQYF
d_call: -; cdr3_length: 13; j_call: TRBJ1-2; v_call: TRBV6-6; clone_size: -; cdr3_nt: TGTGCCAGCACCAAACGGGATTTCTATGGCTGCACCTTC; cdr3_aa: CASTKRDFYGCTF
d_call: -; cdr3_length: 16; j_call: TRBJ1-1; v_call: TRBV7-9; clone_size: -; cdr3_nt: TGTGCCAGCAGCTTAGTCTTGTCCAGGCCATTCACTGAAGCTTTCTTT; cdr3_aa: CASSLVLSRPFTEAFF
d_call: TRBD1; cdr3_length: 13; j_call: TRBJ1-2; v_call: TRBV24-1; clone_size: -; cdr3_nt: TGTGCCACCAGTGAGCCGACAGGGGATGGCTACACCTTC; cdr3_aa: CATSEPTGDGYTF
d_call: -; cdr3_length: 12; j_call: TRBJ2-7; v_call: TRBV6-2/TRBV6-3; clone_size: -; cdr3_nt: TGTGCCAGCAGCTCCGGGCTTCGCGAGCAGTACTTC; cdr3_aa: CASSSGLREQYF
d_call: TRBD1; cdr3_length: 13; j_call: TRBJ2-7; v_call: TRBV6-2/TRBV6-3; clone_size: -; cdr3_nt: TGTGCCAGCGAAGACAGGGCCCCCTACGAGCAGTACTTC; cdr3_aa: CASEDRAPYEQYF
d_call: TRBD1; cdr3_length: 15; j_call: TRBJ2-7; v_call: TRBV16; clone_size: -; cdr3_nt: TGTGCCAGCAGCCTATACAGGGGTCCCTCTTACGAGCAGTACTTC; cdr3_aa: CASSLYRGPSYEQYF
d_call: -; cdr3_length: 16; j_call: TRBJ2-1; v_call: TRBV7-3; clone_size: -; cdr3_nt: TGTGCCAGCAGCCCCCATGACATTTATAGGGTCAATGAGCAGTTCTTC; cdr3_aa: CASSPHDIYRVNEQFF
d_call: -; cdr3_length: 14; j_call: TRBJ2-5; v_call: TRBV12-3/TRBV12-4; clone_size: -; cdr3_nt: TGTGCCAGCAGTTTAAGACTGAGACCAGAGACCCAGTACTTC; cdr3_aa: CASSLRLRPETQYF
d_call: -; cdr3_length: 16; j_call: TRBJ1-1; v_call: TRBV5-1; clone_size: -; cdr3_nt: TGCGCCAGCAGTTACTTTTATGGGGGGTTTGCGACTGAAGCTTTCTTT; cdr3_aa: CASSYFYGGFATEAFF
d_call: -; cdr3_length: 18; j_call: TRBJ1-6; v_call: TRBV28; clone_size: few; cdr3_nt: TGTGCCAGCAGTTTCCCCAGGTCCCGTAGCTCCTATAATTCACCCCTCCACTTT; cdr3_aa: CASSFPRSRSSYNSPLHF
d_call: -; cdr3_length: 13; j_call: TRBJ2-5; v_call: TRBV10-2; clone_size: few; cdr3_nt: TGCGCCAGTACCGGACGGAGTCAAGAGACCCAGTACTTC; cdr3_aa: CASTGRSQETQYF
d_call: -; cdr3_length: 14; j_call: TRBJ1-2; v_call: TRBV5-1; clone_size: -; cdr3_nt: TGCGCCAGCAGCCCCCGTGACCTGGCACATGGCTACACCTTC; cdr3_aa: CASSPRDLAHGYTF
d_call: TRBD2; cdr3_length: 11; j_call: TRBJ2-1; v_call: TRBV5-1; clone_size: few; cdr3_nt: TGCGCCAGTGGGCGGCTAGCGGCTCAGTTCTTC; cdr3_aa: CASGRLAAQFF
d_call: TRBD1; cdr3_length: 16; j_call: TRBJ1-2; v_call: TRBV7-2; clone_size: -; cdr3_nt: TGTGCCAGCAGCCTTACAGGGGGCTTAAGTGGCTATGGCTACACCTTC; cdr3_aa: CASSLTGGLSGYGYTF
d_call: -; cdr3_length: 15; j_call: TRBJ1-4; v_call: TRBV7-2; clone_size: -; cdr3_nt: TGTGCCAGCAGCTCACAGGCTACAACTAATGAAAAACTGTTTTTT; cdr3_aa: CASSSQATTNEKLFF
d_call: -; cdr3_length: 12; j_call: TRBJ2-1; v_call: TRBV7-2; clone_size: -; cdr3_nt: TGTGCCAGCAGCTTCGACTTCAATGAGCAGTTCTTC; cdr3_aa: CASSFDFNEQFF
d_call: -; cdr3_length: 16; j_call: TRBJ1-2; v_call: TRBV4-2; clone_size: -; cdr3_nt: TGTGCCAGCAGCCAAGATACTGGGCCAGCTAACTATGGCTACACCTTC; cdr3_aa: CASSQDTGPANYGYTF
d_call: -; cdr3_length: 14; j_call: TRBJ1-4; v_call: TRBV7-9; clone_size: -; cdr3_nt: TGTGCCAGCAGCCCCGGGACCTCTTTGAGTATACTGTTTTTT; cdr3_aa: CASSPGTSLSILFF
d_call: TRBD2; cdr3_length: 15; j_call: TRBJ2-7; v_call: TRBV7-2; clone_size: few; cdr3_nt: TGTGCCAGCAGCTTTAGCAGGGAGGGGACCTACGAGCAGTACTTC; cdr3_aa: CASSFSREGTYEQYF
d_call: -; cdr3_length: 13; j_call: TRBJ2-5; v_call: TRBV28; clone_size: few; cdr3_nt: TGTGCCGGCAAAAATACAGGGCAAGAGACCCAGTACTTC; cdr3_aa: CAGKNTGQETQYF
d_call: TRBD2; cdr3_length: 15; j_call: TRBJ2-3; v_call: TRBV9; clone_size: few; cdr3_nt: TGTGCCAGCAGCCGGTCGGGAGGGGGCACAGATACGCAGTATTTT; cdr3_aa: CASSRSGGGTDTQYF
d_call: -; cdr3_length: 17; j_call: TRBJ2-1; v_call: TRBV7-3; clone_size: few; cdr3_nt: TGTGCCAGCAGCCTAATGGGAGGAGACGGCTCCTACAATGAGCAGTTCTTC; cdr3_aa: CASSLMGGDGSYNEQFF
d_call: -; cdr3_length: 12; j_call: TRBJ2-1; v_call: TRBV6-1; clone_size: -; cdr3_nt: TGTGCCAGCAGTTTTACTAGTTATGAGCAGTTCTTC; cdr3_aa: CASSFTSYEQFF
d_call: TRBD2; cdr3_length: 18; j_call: TRBJ2-3; v_call: TRBV7-8; clone_size: few; cdr3_nt: TGTGCCAGCAGCCCCCCCCTAGCGGGAGGGTTTAGCACAGATACGCAGTATTTT; cdr3_aa: CASSPPLAGGFSTDTQYF
d_call: TRBD2; cdr3_length: 14; j_call: TRBJ2-1; v_call: TRBV18; clone_size: few; cdr3_nt: TGTGCCAGCTCACCTCGGGAGGGCCAGAATGAGCAGTTCTTC; cdr3_aa: CASSPREGQNEQFF
d_call: -; cdr3_length: 11; j_call: TRBJ2-5; v_call: TRBV24-1; clone_size: few; cdr3_nt: TGTGCCACCAGTGAGGAAGAGACCCAGTACTTC; cdr3_aa: CATSEEETQYF
d_call: -; cdr3_length: 15; j_call: TRBJ2-7; v_call: TRBV6-5; clone_size: once; cdr3_nt: TGTGCCAGCAGTTACTCGCAGGGGCCCATCCGCGAGCAGTACTTC; cdr3_aa: CASSYSQGPIREQYF
d_call: TRBD1; cdr3_length: 15; j_call: TRBJ1-5; v_call: TRBV5-5; clone_size: -; cdr3_nt: TGTGCCAGCAGCACCGGACAGGGGAGCAATCAGCCCCAGCATTTT; cdr3_aa: CASSTGQGSNQPQHF
d_call: -; cdr3_length: 14; j_call: TRBJ2-2; v_call: TRBV12-3/TRBV12-4; clone_size: few; cdr3_nt: TGTGCCAGCAGTTCCACTAGATCAACCGGGGAGCTGTTTTTT; cdr3_aa: CASSSTRSTGELFF
d_call: -; cdr3_length: 11; j_call: TRBJ2-7; v_call: TRBV2; clone_size: once; cdr3_nt: TGTGCCAGCAGACGCTACTACGAGCAGTACTTC; cdr3_aa: CASRRYYEQYF
d_call: -; cdr3_length: 15; j_call: TRBJ2-1; v_call: TRBV5-1; clone_size: -; cdr3_nt: TGCGCCAGCAGCGGAGACCTGAGCTCCTACAATGAGCAGTTCTTC; cdr3_aa: CASSGDLSSYNEQFF
d_call: -; cdr3_length: 16; j_call: TRBJ2-6; v_call: TRBV6-2/TRBV6-3; clone_size: -; cdr3_nt: TGTGCCAGCGGGGGGCCTAATTTCTCTGGGGCCAACGTCCTGACTTTC; cdr3_aa: CASGGPNFSGANVLTF
d_call: TRBD2; cdr3_length: 13; j_call: TRBJ2-1; v_call: TRBV11-2; clone_size: -; cdr3_nt: TGTGCCAGCTCTATAAGCGGGAGCATTGAGCAGTTCTTC; cdr3_aa: CASSISGSIEQFF
d_call: -; cdr3_length: 14; j_call: TRBJ2-7; v_call: TRBV20-1; clone_size: few; cdr3_nt: TGCAGTGCTAGAGAGGCCGGCGGGTCCTACGAGCAGTACTTC; cdr3_aa: CSAREAGGSYEQYF
d_call: TRBD1; cdr3_length: 19; j_call: TRBJ2-3; v_call: TRBV28; clone_size: -; cdr3_nt: TGTGCCAGCAGTTTTGCACCCTACCGACAGGGGACTAGCACAGATACGCAGTATTTT; cdr3_aa: CASSFAPYRQGTSTDTQYF
d_call: -; cdr3_length: 13; j_call: TRBJ1-4; v_call: TRBV19; clone_size: -; cdr3_nt: TGTGCCAGTAGTCCAGTGACGGGCGAAAAACTGTTTTTT; cdr3_aa: CASSPVTGEKLFF
d_call: -; cdr3_length: 16; j_call: TRBJ2-3; v_call: TRBV11-3; clone_size: -; cdr3_nt: TGTGCCAGCAGCTTCGATTGGGATACTTTTGAAGATACGCAGTATTTT; cdr3_aa: CASSFDWDTFEDTQYF
d_call: TRBD1; cdr3_length: 15; j_call: TRBJ1-5; v_call: TRBV20-1; clone_size: -; cdr3_nt: TGCAGTGCTAGCTACTTGACAGGGAACAATCAGCCCCAGCATTTT; cdr3_aa: CSASYLTGNNQPQHF
d_call: TRBD2; cdr3_length: 14; j_call: TRBJ2-1; v_call: TRBV7-9; clone_size: many; cdr3_nt: TGTGCCAGCAGCTTGACTAGCGGGAGGAATGAGCAGTTCTTC; cdr3_aa: CASSLTSGRNEQFF
d_call: -; cdr3_length: 15; j_call: TRBJ2-5; v_call: TRBV29-1; clone_size: few; cdr3_nt: TGCAGCGCCTCGACCGGGTCCAGAATCAGGGAGACCCAGTACTTC; cdr3_aa: CSASTGSRIRETQYF
d_call: -; cdr3_length: 14; j_call: TRBJ1-1; v_call: TRBV6-6; clone_size: once; cdr3_nt: TGTGCCAGCAGTTACCGTGACAGGCCCACTGAAGCTTTCTTT; cdr3_aa: CASSYRDRPTEAFF
d_call: -; cdr3_length: 13; j_call: TRBJ2-7; v_call: TRBV28; clone_size: -; cdr3_nt: TGTGCCAGCAGTTTGGGCAGTTCGGGCGAGCAGTACTTC; cdr3_aa: CASSLGSSGEQYF
d_call: -; cdr3_length: 12; j_call: TRBJ2-4; v_call: TRBV2; clone_size: -; cdr3_nt: TGTGCCAGCAATGACGACAAAATCATTCAGTACTTC; cdr3_aa: CASNDDKIIQYF
d_call: TRBD1; cdr3_length: 17; j_call: TRBJ2-6; v_call: TRBV27; clone_size: -; cdr3_nt: TGTGCCAGCAGCCCCGGGACAGGGTCCCCTGGGGCCAACGTCCTGACTTTC; cdr3_aa: CASSPGTGSPGANVLTF
d_call: -; cdr3_length: 13; j_call: TRBJ1-2; v_call: TRBV4-1; clone_size: many; cdr3_nt: TGCGCCAGCAGCCTGTCGACAGCCTATGGCTACACCTTC; cdr3_aa: CASSLSTAYGYTF
d_call: -; cdr3_length: 13; j_call: TRBJ1-1; v_call: TRBV4-2; clone_size: few; cdr3_nt: TGTGCCAGCAGCCAAGATCCAGGAAGCGGGGCTTTCTTT; cdr3_aa: CASSQDPGSGAFF
d_call: -; cdr3_length: 17; j_call: TRBJ1-6; v_call: TRBV6-2/TRBV6-3; clone_size: -; cdr3_nt: TGTGCCAGCAGTTCGGGACTGACCACTTGGGAACCTTCACCCCTCCACTTT; cdr3_aa: CASSSGLTTWEPSPLHF
d_call: -; cdr3_length: 12; j_call: TRBJ2-1; v_call: TRBV7-2; clone_size: -; cdr3_nt: TGTGCCAGCAGCTCCACTAGCACTGAGCAGTTCTTC; cdr3_aa: CASSSTSTEQFF
d_call: TRBD1; cdr3_length: 16; j_call: TRBJ2-7; v_call: TRBV2; clone_size: -; cdr3_nt: TGTGCCAGCAGTGAGGTATCTGGGAGAACCAGGGGGGAGCAGTACTTC; cdr3_aa: CASSEVSGRTRGEQYF